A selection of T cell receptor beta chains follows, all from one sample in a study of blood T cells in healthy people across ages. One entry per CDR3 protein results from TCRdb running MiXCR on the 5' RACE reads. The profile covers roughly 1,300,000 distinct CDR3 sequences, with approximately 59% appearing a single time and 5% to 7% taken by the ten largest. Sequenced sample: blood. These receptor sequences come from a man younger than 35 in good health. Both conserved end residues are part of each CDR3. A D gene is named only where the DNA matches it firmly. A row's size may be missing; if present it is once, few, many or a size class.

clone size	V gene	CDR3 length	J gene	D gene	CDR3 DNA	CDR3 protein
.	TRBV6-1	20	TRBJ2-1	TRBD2	TGTGCCAGCAGAACGCTAGCGGGAGGGCCGGGGTGGTGGGGGACAAATGAGCAGTTCTTC	CASRTLAGGPGWWGTNEQFF
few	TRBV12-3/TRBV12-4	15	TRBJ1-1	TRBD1	TGTGCCAGCAGTCCGACGGGACAGCCAAACACTGAAGCTTTCTTT	CASSPTGQPNTEAFF
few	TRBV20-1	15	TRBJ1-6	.	TGCAGTGCTAGAGAACCGGGGAATACTAATTCACCCCTCCACTTT	CSAREPGNTNSPLHF
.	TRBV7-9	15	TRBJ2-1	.	TGTGCCAGCAGCCCCCCTGGGGGCGCACACAATGAGCAGTTCTTC	CASSPPGGAHNEQFF
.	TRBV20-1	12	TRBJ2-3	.	TGCAGTGCTAGAGATCCTTCGGATACGCAGTATTTT	CSARDPSDTQYF
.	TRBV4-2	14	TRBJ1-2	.	TGTGCCAGCAGCCCTGGGTGGGGTCTGTATGGCTACACCTTC	CASSPGWGLYGYTF
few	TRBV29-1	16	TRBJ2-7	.	TGCAGCGTAGGAGGGTCGGGACAGCAACAACCCTACGAGCAGTACTTC	CSVGGSGQQQPYEQYF
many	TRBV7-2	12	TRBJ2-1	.	TGTGCCAGCAGCTTAGACTACAATGAGCAGTTCTTC	CASSLDYNEQFF
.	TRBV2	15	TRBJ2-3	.	TGTGCCAGCACTCCCCTCTGGGACAGCACAGATACGCAGTATTTT	CASTPLWDSTDTQYF
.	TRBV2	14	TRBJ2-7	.	TGTGCCAGCAGTGCCGCAGGTTTTATCGACGAGCAGTACTTC	CASSAAGFIDEQYF
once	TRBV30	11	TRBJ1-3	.	TGTGCCTGGAGTGGGGGAAACACCATATATTTT	CAWSGGNTIYF
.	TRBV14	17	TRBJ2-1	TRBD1	TGTGCCAGCAGCCAAGTTACAGGGGTCAACCCTTACAATGAGCAGTTCTTC	CASSQVTGVNPYNEQFF
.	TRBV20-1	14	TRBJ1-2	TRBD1	TGCAGTGCTCGTTTCTACAGGGGACCTTATGGCTACACCTTC	CSARFYRGPYGYTF
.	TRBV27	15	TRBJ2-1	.	TGTGCCAGCAGTGCCCGGCTAGGGCCCTACAATGAGCAGTTCTTC	CASSARLGPYNEQFF
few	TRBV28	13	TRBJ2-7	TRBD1	TGTGCCAGCAGGGAGACAGGGAACTACGAGCAGTACTTC	CASRETGNYEQYF
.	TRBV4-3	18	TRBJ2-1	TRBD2	TGCGCCAGCAGCTTAGGGACTAGCGGGGGGGCGCGGTACAATGAGCAGTTCTTC	CASSLGTSGGARYNEQFF
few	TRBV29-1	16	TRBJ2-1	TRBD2	TGCAGCGTTGCTAGCGGGAGCTATTACCTCTACAATGAGCAGTTCTTC	CSVASGSYYLYNEQFF
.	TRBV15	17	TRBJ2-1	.	TGTGCCACCAGCAGAGGGGTGAGAGAGAACGCCTACAATGAGCAGTTCTTC	CATSRGVRENAYNEQFF
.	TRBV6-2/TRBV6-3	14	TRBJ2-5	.	TGTGCCAGCAGTTTTCTCGGACAGCAAGAGACCCAGTACTTC	CASSFLGQQETQYF
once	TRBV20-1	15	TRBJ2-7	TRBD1	TGCAGTGCTAGGGTTGATGGGGACAGGGGGAGCGAGCAGTACTTC	CSARVDGDRGSEQYF
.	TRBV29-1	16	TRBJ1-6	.	TGCAGCGTTGAACCGACACCGAGCTCCTATAATTCACCCCTCCACTTT	CSVEPTPSSYNSPLHF
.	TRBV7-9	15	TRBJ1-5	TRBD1	TGTGCCAGCAGCGATTGGGACAGGGAGGATCAGCCCCAGCATTTT	CASSDWDREDQPQHF
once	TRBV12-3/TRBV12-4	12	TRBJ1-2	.	TGTGCCAGCAGTCCCTCGGGCGAAAGCAGCACCTTC	CASSPSGESSTF
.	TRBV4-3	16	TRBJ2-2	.	TGCGCCAGCAGCCAAGACGGTGATGCGAACACCGGGGAGCTGTTTTTT	CASSQDGDANTGELFF
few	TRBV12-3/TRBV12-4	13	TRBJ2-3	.	TGTGCCAGCAGCCACTTAGGGCGGGATACGCAGTATTTT	CASSHLGRDTQYF
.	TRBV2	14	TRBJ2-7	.	TGTGCCAGCAAGAGGGAGCGGAGCTCCTACGAGCAGTACTTC	CASKRERSSYEQYF
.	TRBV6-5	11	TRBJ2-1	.	TGTGCCAGCAGTTATGGGCATCAGCAGTTCTTC	CASSYGHQQFF
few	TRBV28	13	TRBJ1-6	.	TGTGCCAGCAGTGCCGTCAAGCCCCAGAGTCTCCACTTT	CASSAVKPQSLHF
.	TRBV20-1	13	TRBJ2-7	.	TGCAGTGCTATCGGGCTATCCCGCTACGAGCAGTACTTC	CSAIGLSRYEQYF
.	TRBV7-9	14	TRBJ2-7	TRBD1	TGTGCCAGCGGCCAGGGGGCAGGTCCCTACGAGCAGTACTTC	CASGQGAGPYEQYF
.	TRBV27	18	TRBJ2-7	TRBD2	TGTGCCAGCAGTTTATTTCGGTACCCGACTAGCGGGACCTACGAGCAGTACTTC	CASSLFRYPTSGTYEQYF
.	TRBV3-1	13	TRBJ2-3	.	TGTGCCACTGCGGCAGGGGCGGAAGATACGCAGTATTTT	CATAAGAEDTQYF
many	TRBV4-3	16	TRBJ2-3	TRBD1	TGCGCCAGCAGCCAAGATCAAGACAGGGGCCCAGATACGCAGTATTTT	CASSQDQDRGPDTQYF
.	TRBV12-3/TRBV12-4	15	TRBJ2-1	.	.	CASSSVAYFGNEQFF
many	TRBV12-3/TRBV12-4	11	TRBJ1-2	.	TGTGCCAGCAGCTTGAGGGGTGGCTACACCTTC	CASSLRGGYTF
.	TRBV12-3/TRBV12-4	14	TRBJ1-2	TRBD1	TGTGCCAGCAGTCAGACAGGGACGATCCATGGCTACACCTTC	CASSQTGTIHGYTF
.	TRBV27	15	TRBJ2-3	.	TGTGCCAGCAGTCATGCAGGGATGGGGACAGATACGCAGTATTTT	CASSHAGMGTDTQYF
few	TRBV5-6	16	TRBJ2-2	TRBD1	TGTGCCAGCAGCTTTTGGGACAGAGGGACCACCGGGGAGCTGTTTTTT	CASSFWDRGTTGELFF
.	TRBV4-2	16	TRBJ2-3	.	TGTGCCAGCAGCCCTGGGACCCCAACTCCCACAGATACGCAGTATTTT	CASSPGTPTPTDTQYF
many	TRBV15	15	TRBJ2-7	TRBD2	TGTGCCACCCCGCCGACTAGCGGGGTAACCTACGAGCAGTACTTC	CATPPTSGVTYEQYF
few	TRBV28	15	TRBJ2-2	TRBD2	TGTGCCAGCAGTTCTCCGGGGGGACACACCGGGGAGCTGTTTTTT	CASSSPGGHTGELFF
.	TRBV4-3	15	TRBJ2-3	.	TGCGCCAGCAGCCTAAATGTGGGATCCACAGATACGCAGTATTTT	CASSLNVGSTDTQYF
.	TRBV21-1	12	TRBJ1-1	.	TGTGCCTTCCACAAACGGTGCAGTGAAGCTTTCTTT	CAFHKRCSEAFF
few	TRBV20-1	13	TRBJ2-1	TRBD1	TGCAGTGCTTCCGGGACAGATTACAATGAGCAGTTCTTC	CSASGTDYNEQFF
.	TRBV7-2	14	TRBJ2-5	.	TGTGCCAGCAGCTTACAATCTAGCAGAGAGACCCAGTACTTC	CASSLQSSRETQYF
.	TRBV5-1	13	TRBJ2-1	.	TGCGCCAGCAGCACATCAGGGGATCTTGAGCAGTTCTTC	CASSTSGDLEQFF
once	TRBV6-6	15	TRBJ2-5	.	TGTGCCAGCAGTTTAGGTCAGGTTATGAGAGAGACCCAGTACTTC	CASSLGQVMRETQYF
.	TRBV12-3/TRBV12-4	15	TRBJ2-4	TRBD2	TGTGCCAGCAGTTTGGGACTAGCGGGAGGGGATATTCAGTACTTC	CASSLGLAGGDIQYF
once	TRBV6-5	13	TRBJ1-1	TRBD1	TGTGCCAGCAGTCCCGGGACAGGGATTGAAGCTTTCTTT	CASSPGTGIEAFF